This T cell receptor (beta chain) was documented in a study of T cell repertoires in cytomegalovirus infection. About the research overall: CMV infection and matching HLA type were both indicated by public TCR beta signatures.

TCRdb used MiXCR to reprocess the reads, holding one entry per CDR3 protein. The sample includes a few hundred thousand distinct CDR3 sequences, roughly 34% of them seen just once. Study-wide points: The ex vivo response showed dominance by HLA-C-restricted CMV-specific TCR beta clonotypes. The cumulative frequency of public TCR beta families distinguished individuals who carried CMV together with the relevant HLA.

For this clonotype: The antigen is not known.

The CDR3 has 17 amino acids. Germline-derived CDR1 and CDR2 are DFQATT and SNEGSKA (reference sequence). V lost 5 bases and J lost 0; bases outside the gene matches: 12. This chain links TRBV20-1 with TRBJ2-1; 8 bases map to TRBD2. The sequence was collected from a human donor in good health (CMV status not recorded). Some clones in this sample may be carry-over from other donors' samples. This specimen was cultured PBMCs, taken from culture after CMV antigen stimulation. CDR3 DNA: TGCAGTGCTGTACGTGAGGTTAGCGGGATCTCCTACAATGAGCAGTTCTTC. It specifies CSAVREVSGISYNEQFF.